This entry lists 32 T cell receptor beta chains sequenced from one sample in a study of cytomegalovirus exposure and HLA in healthy donors. Researchers ran the PCR with 60 Vbeta and 13 Jbeta primers. Using immunoSEQ multiplex PCR, the repertoire was profiled, and TCRdb retains in-frame clones only, with some absent. Altogether about 190,000 clones are present, roughly 77% being singletons, with the ten largest covering approximately 2.8%. The sample was PBMCs. These receptors originate from a woman aged 30 to 39 in good health and CMV-seropositive.

This chain connects TRBV6-6 to TRBJ1-3; TRBD1 matches 7 bases. Trimming removed 6 bases from V and 9 bases from J; junction bases left unmatched: 11. The germline V gene has CDR1 MNHNY and CDR2 SVGAGI (reference sequence). The CDR3 is made up of 14 amino acids. The CDR3 loop reads CASSYGQDRATIYF. In nucleotides, the CDR3 is TGTGCCAGCAGCTATGGACAGGATCGGGCCACCATATATTTT.

This clone was detected a few times. In the same sample, other DNA sequences code for this CDR3. The V call is TRBV7-2, the J call TRBJ1-5, with D possibly TRBD1 on 5 matching bases. CDR1 is SGHTA, CDR2 FQGNSA, per germline. Trimming removed 3 bases from V and 1 base from J, with 10 bases in between. CDR3 length equals 15 residues. CDR3 nucleotides: TGTGCCAGCAGCTTCCGGCAGGGCAGCAATCAGCCCCAGCATTTT. This gives the protein CASSFRQGSNQPQHF.

V usage is TRBV15 and J usage is TRBJ2-2, with TRBD1 matching 9 bases. The CDR3 covers 15 residues. Germline CDR1 and CDR2: LNHNV and YYDKDF (reference sequence). V dropped 4 bases and J dropped 2; count of bases not matched to a gene: 2. The CDR3 here is CATSMDRGNTGELFF. DNA for the CDR3: TGTGCCACCAGCATGGACAGGGGAAACACCGGGGAGCTGTTTTTT.

The J gene is TRBJ2-1, the V gene TRBV19; possible D gene TRBD1, 7 bases. Germline CDR1 LNHDA, CDR2 SQIVND (reference sequence). V shed 3 bases and J shed 8 bases, with 14 bases lying between them. This CDR3 is 14 amino acids long. The CDR3 coding sequence is TGTGCCAGTAGTATTTCCTTCAGGGGGGATGAGCAGTTCTTC. Protein: CASSISFRGDEQFF.

The rearrangement joins TRBV1 to TRBJ2-7; the table's D gene call, TRBD1, was not cross checked with the DNA. TRBV1 is flagged as a pseudogene. CDR3 length: 15 amino acids. The CDR3 region is CTSSQDGCYPGEQYF. The CDR3 region has the DNA TGCACCAGCAGCCAAGATGGCTGTTACCCTGGCGAGCAGTACTTC.

The chain combines TRBV19 with TRBJ2-1; TRBD2 matches at 8 bases. V trimming: 4 bases; J trimming: 3 bases; junction bases outside the gene matches: 23. Germline V gene sequence: CDR1 LNHDA, CDR2 SQIVND (reference sequence). The CDR3 is 21 amino acids. CDR3: CASSTTRFSSGRVLFYNEQFF. As DNA, the CDR3 is TGTGCCAGTAGTACCACCCGCTTCTCTAGCGGGCGCGTTTTATTCTACAATGAGCAGTTCTTC.

This sequence joins TRBV11-2 and TRBJ2-4; D perhaps matches TRBD1 (5 bases). Trimming took 0 bases from V and 5 from J, leaving 11 bases between them. The length of the CDR3 is 15 residues. From germline, CDR1 is SGHAT and CDR2 FQNNGV. The CDR3 reads CASSLDPGSQNIQYF. Here the CDR3 DNA reads TGTGCCAGCAGCTTAGACCCAGGGTCCCAAAACATTCAGTACTTC.

With respect to this clone: Other DNA sequences in this specimen translate into the identical CDR3. The chain employs TRBV19 and TRBJ1-1; TRBD1 aligns across 7 bases. Germline V gene lookup returns CDR1 LNHDA and CDR2 SQIVND (reference sequence). CDR3 size: 12 residues. J gave up 5 bases and V 4 bases, and 1 base lay outside the gene matches. In DNA, the CDR3 is TGTGCCAGTAGTAAACAGGGGACTGAAGCTTTCTTT. Amino acids: CASSKQGTEAFF.

The genes are TRBV9 and TRBJ2-3; TRBD2 might be the D (6 bases). V gave up 0 bases and J gave up 2 bases, with 10 bases separating them. The CDR3 loop spans 15 amino acids. The germline gives CDR1 SGDLS, CDR2 YYNGEE. Written as DNA, the CDR3 is TGTGCCAGCAGCGTAGCGGGAGACGACACAGATACGCAGTATTTT. Translation gives CASSVAGDDTDTQYF.

The sample holds a few counts of this clone. The chain couples TRBV27 to TRBJ1-1; TRBD1 is a possible D gene (6 bases). Germline CDR1 and CDR2: MNHEY and SMNVEV (reference sequence). The CDR3 has 16 amino acids. V lost 6 bases and J 1 base, leaving 18 bases between the germline ends. The CDR3 nucleotides are TGTGCCAGCAGCCTCGACGGGGGGCGCCGGAACACTGAAGCTTTCTTT. Its protein is CASSLDGGRRNTEAFF.

The V and J genes are TRBV7-9 and TRBJ1-3, with a tentative D call TRBD1 (5 bases). Germline V gives CDR1 SEHNR, CDR2 FQNEAQ (reference sequence). With 10 bases removed from V and 0 bases from J, the gap between germline ends came to 13 bases. The CDR3 covers 14 residues. The CDR3 DNA reads as TGTGCCACCATTCGCAGGGTCTCTGGAAACACCATATATTTT. This gives the protein CATIRRVSGNTIYF.

This clone occurred once. Germline is not matched at one junction end, which may reflect a read error. The rearrangement links TRBV11-3 to TRBJ1-1, with D perhaps TRBD1 (5 bases). The germline V gene has CDR1 SGHNT and CDR2 YENEEA. The CDR3 covers 13 residues. The CDR3 DNA is TGTACCAGGGCACCGTCTTTGAACACTGAAGCTTTCTTT. Amino acids: CTRAPSLNTEAFF.

A single count supports this clone. The genes are TRBV7-9 and TRBJ2-3, with 12 bases matching TRBD2. The germline V gene encodes CDR1 SEHNR and CDR2 FQNEAQ (reference sequence). Losses at the gene ends were 5 bases for V and 4 bases for J; bases not matched to a gene: 4. CDR3 length: 15 residues. The CDR3 DNA reads TGTGCCAGCAGCCTAGGGACTAGCGGGTCAGATACGCAGTATTTT. It codes for CASSLGTSGSDTQYF.

Concerning this clone itself: The identical CDR3 is also encoded by other nucleotide sequences in the sample. This chain uses TRBV19 with TRBJ2-7, with 9 nucleotides matching TRBD1. CDR1 and CDR2 (germline): LNHDA, SQIVND (reference sequence). The CDR3 runs 14 residues. Trimming took 5 bases from V and 1 from J; bases not matched to a gene: 3. CDR3 protein: CASSPTGGSYEQYF. Written as DNA, the CDR3 is TGTGCCAGTAGTCCGACAGGGGGGTCCTACGAGCAGTACTTC.

The gene calls are TRBV6-1 and TRBJ2-2; the match to TRBD2 covers 11 bases. Looked up from germline, CDR1 is MNHNS and CDR2 is SASEGT. This CDR3 has 17 amino acids. Losses at the gene ends were 8 bases for V and 3 bases for J; bases not matched to a gene: 11. Here the CDR3 DNA reads TGTGCCAGCTGTGCCCACACTAGCGGGAGTGACACCGGGGAGCTGTTTTTT. Translated, it gives CASCAHTSGSDTGELFF.

This sequence joins TRBV28 and TRBJ1-1, with TRBD1 matching over 7 bases. V lost 7 bases and J lost 5; bases outside the gene matches: 13. Looked up from germline, CDR1 is MDHEN and CDR2 is SYDVKM. This CDR3 spans 15 amino acids. CDR3 loop: CASNQQGKGYTEAFF. CDR3 in DNA: TGTGCCAGCAACCAACAGGGGAAAGGGTATACTGAAGCTTTCTTT.

This clone was found once. The chain employs TRBV7-2 and TRBJ2-5; D is uncertain. The end of the DNA is better explained by TRBJ2-7, so the J call may be wrong. The CDR3 length is 13 residues. Germline V gene data show CDR1 as SGHTA and CDR2 as FQGNSA. The CDR3 here is CASSLSGFGEQYF. The DNA of the CDR3 is TGTGCCAGCAGCTTATCAGGTTTCGGCGAGCAGTACTTC.

The J gene is TRBJ1-5, the V gene TRBV6-1, with D unresolved. The V gene lost 4 bases and the J gene lost 0 bases, with 16 bases spanning the gap. Germline lookup yields CDR1 MNHNS and CDR2 SASEGT. The CDR3 contains 17 residues. The CDR3 loop is CASSAGFRLNSNQPQHF. The CDR3 nucleotides are TGTGCCAGCAGTGCGGGATTTCGCCTAAATAGCAATCAGCCCCAGCATTTT.

This chain joins TRBV4-2 and TRBJ2-2; 11 nucleotides agree with TRBD2. This CDR3 is 18 amino acids long. J gave up 4 bases and V 4 bases, and 11 bases lay outside the gene matches. The V gene's germline CDR1 is LGHNA and CDR2 YNFKEQ. The CDR3 DNA reads TGTGCCAGCAGCCGATCCCCCAGGACTAGCGGGCTCACCGGGGAGCTGTTTTTT. Translation gives CASSRSPRTSGLTGELFF.

In regard to this clone: The same CDR3 is also encoded by other DNA sequences in this sample. The chain combines TRBV28 with TRBJ2-3, with D perhaps TRBD2 (5 bases). V lost 2 bases, J lost 0 bases, and 9 bases lay in between. The CDR3 has 15 residues. Germline CDR1 MDHEN, CDR2 SYDVKM. Here the CDR3 reads CASSLGGSSTDTQYF. CDR3 coding DNA: TGTGCCAGCAGTTTAGGTGGGAGCAGCACAGATACGCAGTATTTT.

The chain employs TRBV29-1 and TRBJ2-1, with D possibly being TRBD2 (5 bases). Trimming took off 4 bases at V and 4 bases at J, with 11 bases between the two ends. The germline V gene has CDR1 SQVTM and CDR2 ANQGSEA. The CDR3 contains 13 residues. The CDR3 here is CSVVPGIYNEQFF. Here the CDR3 DNA reads TGCAGCGTTGTACCCGGGATTTACAATGAGCAGTTCTTC.

This rearrangement joins TRBV29-1 to TRBJ2-1, with 15 bases identical to TRBD2. The ends lost 6 bases at V and 7 bases at J; junction bases unmatched: 10. The CDR3 spans 16 residues. Per the germline V gene, CDR1 is SQVTM and CDR2 is ANQGSEA. CDR3 sequence reads: CSVGKGGLAGGNEQFF. The CDR3 coding sequence is TGCAGCGTCGGTAAAGGGGGACTAGCGGGAGGTAATGAGCAGTTCTTC.

For this clone: Other DNA sequences in the sample encode the same CDR3. The V and J genes are TRBV7-9 and TRBJ2-2; D unclear. Trimming stripped 6 bases from V and 7 bases from J, with 9 bases between. The germline V gene has CDR1 SEHNR and CDR2 FQNEAQ (reference sequence). CDR3 length: 12 residues. DNA of the CDR3: TGTGCCAGCAGTCTCTCGGGCGGGGAGCTGTTTTTT. Translation gives CASSLSGGELFF.

The J gene is TRBJ2-6, the V gene TRBV5-1, with unresolved D. The CDR3 sequence is 13 residues long. Germline V gene sequence: CDR1 SGHRS, CDR2 YFSETQ. V was pared by 5 bases and J by 6 bases, with 9 bases between. The CDR3 coding sequence is TGCGCCAGCAGTTCCGGTACGGCCAACGTCCTGACTTTC. Translated: CASSSGTANVLTF.

The chain carries TRBV27 and TRBJ2-7; 7 bases map to TRBD1. The J segment lost 4 bases and the V segment lost 0 bases, leaving 3 bases of the junction unmatched. The CDR3 consists of 14 residues. Germline V lookup: CDR1 MNHEY, CDR2 SMNVEV (reference sequence). In nucleotides, the CDR3 is TGTGCCAGCAGTTTATCGGGACAGCAATACGAGCAGTACTTC. Its protein is CASSLSGQQYEQYF.

The count of this clone is one. One end of the junction varies from germline; a read error may be responsible. The chain links TRBV7-9 to TRBJ2-3, with D tentatively TRBD1 (6 bases). The CDR3 length is 14 residues. From germline, CDR1 is SEHNR and CDR2 FQNEAQ (reference sequence). The CDR3 DNA is TGTTCCAGCAGCTTAGTACAGGGAAGAGATACGCAGTATTTT. Encoded protein: CSSSLVQGRDTQYF.

The rearrangement uses TRBV14 and TRBJ2-7; 8 bases fit TRBD2. CDR1 is SGHDN, CDR2 FVKESK, per germline. The CDR3 has 15 amino acids. V dropped 0 bases and J dropped 2; count of bases not matched to a gene: 3. The DNA for the CDR3 is TGTGCCAGCAGCCAAGAAGCCGGGAGGGCCTACGAGCAGTACTTC. This encodes CASSQEAGRAYEQYF.

This clone was seen a handful of times. The chain is built from TRBV28 and TRBJ1-2; unclear D gene. The CDR3 is 12 residues long. The germline V gene encodes CDR1 MDHEN and CDR2 SYDVKM. V lost 7 bases and J 2 bases, leaving 8 bases between the germline ends. DNA of the CDR3: TGTGCCAGCAAGACAAGGAACTATGGCTACACCTTC. It translates to CASKTRNYGYTF.

This clone was found once. The chain combines TRBV27 with TRBJ1-4, with TRBD1 matching 8 bases. J was trimmed by 6 bases and V by 4 bases; bases with no gene match: 4. Germline V CDR1 and CDR2: MNHEY, SMNVEV (reference sequence). The CDR3 covers 14 residues. The CDR3 here is CASSSTGEDEKLFF. The CDR3 DNA reads TGTGCCAGCAGTTCGACAGGGGAGGATGAAAAACTGTTTTTT.

The chain is built from TRBV6-5 and TRBJ1-1, with a possible D match to TRBD1 (5 bases). Trimming removed 8 bases at V and 8 bases at J, with 12 bases between. CDR3 length: 11 amino acids. Germline-derived CDR1 and CDR2 are MNHEY and SVGAGI. In DNA form, the CDR3 reads TGTGCCAGCCATTTCGGACAAGAAGCTTTCTTT. It is translated as CASHFGQEAFF.

The chain has TRBV19 and TRBJ2-3; D gene unclear. CDR1 and CDR2 from the germline V gene are LNHDA and SQIVND (reference sequence). There are 16 residues in the CDR3. With 3 bases removed from V and 0 bases from J, the gap between germline ends came to 13 bases. CDR3 sequence: CASSIGRLHSTDTQYF. Written as DNA, the CDR3 is TGTGCCAGTAGTATTGGGCGCCTACATAGCACAGATACGCAGTATTTT.

This clone appeared once. V usage is TRBV19 and J usage is TRBJ2-2, with 7 positions matching TRBD1. Losses at the gene ends were 5 bases for V and 4 bases for J; bases not matched to a gene: 10. The CDR3 is 16 amino acids. Germline V gives CDR1 LNHDA, CDR2 SQIVND (reference sequence). The CDR3 coding sequence is TGTGCCAGTAGTCCACCCGGGACAGAGGGCACCGGGGAGCTGTTTTTT. Amino acids: CASSPPGTEGTGELFF. The full variable domain, rest sourced from reference TRBV19 and TRBJ2-2, is DGGITQSPKYLFRKEGQNVTLSCEQNLNHDAMYWYRQDPGQGLRLIYYSQIVNDFQKGDIAEGYSVSREKKESFPLTVTSAQKNPTAFYLCASSPPGTEGTGELFFGEGSRLTVL.